What follows is one T cell receptor (beta chain) and its context. The antigen remains undetermined. The time point is: week 11, during vaccination. Topical imiquimod accompanied each vaccine dose, which consisted of 300 ug of mutant IDH1 20-mer peptide. Generated by immunoSEQ multiplex PCR, the TCRdb table keeps only in-frame clones and is missing some. The table has about 120,000 clones, roughly 77% seen once. CDR1 and CDR2 from the germline V gene are MDHEN and SYDVKM. The CDR3 length is 13 residues. V shed 7 bases, J shed 6 bases, and the junction held 6 bases outside the gene matches. The data are from a study of a mutant IDH1 vaccine in newly diagnosed glioma.

The rearrangement joins TRBV28 to TRBJ2-7; the match to TRBD1 covers 10 bases. This receptor was identified in a man aged 35-49 years with glioma. Specimen: PBMCs, collected from a glioma patient whose treatment included an IDH1 peptide vaccine. CDR3 amino acids: CASTDRGYGEQYF. The CDR3 DNA sequence: TGTGCCAGCACGGACAGGGGGTACGGCGAGCAGTACTTC.